Given below is one T cell receptor beta chain in context. Using a J-beta primer mix together with a sample-barcoded 5' primer, a second PCR was run for 7 to 11 cycles. Each cDNA molecule received a tag from a template-switch adaptor that had 12 random nucleotides. One entry per CDR3 protein results from TCRdb running MiXCR on the 5' RACE reads. The sample consists of approximately 790,000 distinct CDR3 sequences, 60% to 80% of them appearing once. Looked up from germline, CDR1 is DFQATT and CDR2 is SNEGSKA (reference sequence). V was clipped by 3 bases and J by 3 bases; unmatched bases: 4. The CDR3 is 15 amino acids. The data are from a study of blood T cells in healthy people across ages.

Material for sequencing was blood. This receptor was obtained from a man aged 30 to 39 in good health. The chain links TRBV20-1 to TRBJ2-3, with 12 bases identical to TRBD2. The CDR3 reads CSASGTSGQTDTQYF. CDR3 nucleotide sequence: TGCAGTGCTAGTGGGACTAGCGGGCAAACAGATACGCAGTATTTT.